This TCR beta chain was obtained from a study of T cell repertoires in cytomegalovirus infection (dated by TCRdb to the late 2010s). For the study in its entirety: Donor HLA type was relevant to the analysis, because carriage of CMV infection together with the matching HLA type was indicated by public TCR beta signatures. The research as a whole found: Cumulative frequency of public TCR beta family members discriminated carriers of CMV infection plus the relevant HLA type in this cohort and an independent approximately 400-donor cohort. The ex vivo response was dominated by HLA-C-restricted CMV-specific TCR beta clonotypes, which also provided the single most frequent clonotype in two of eight donors.

The instrument was an Illumina HiSeq 1500. Through fastp at Q25 and MiXCR, TCRdb rebuilt clones from the public reads, retaining in-frame beta chains. Rows matching on CDR3 protein sequence are summarized as one entry with the most common DNA and genes. Counted in this sample were roughly 45,000 distinct CDR3 sequences; approximately 22% of them appeared once. The ten biggest clones cover under 20% of the sample. Germline trimming amounts to 1 base on V and 5 bases on J, with 5 as the count of junction bases outside the gene matches. Per the germline V gene (reference sequence), SEHNR is the CDR1 and FQNEAQ is the CDR2. The CDR3 goes from the cysteine to the phenylalanine over 14 residues. Only the CDR3 DNA is retained, 42 bases long and in frame from the first base. A remark on this clonotype: There is no known antigen for this receptor. One base away there is no much larger clone; base qualities are not given.

This receptor chain uses TRBV7-9 and TRBJ2-7, with 7 bases matching TRBD1. This clonotype originated in a human donor in good health (CMV status not recorded). Some clones in this sample may be carry-over from other donors' samples. The sample taken for sequencing was PBMCs, sequenced either directly or after in vitro stimulation (not recorded which). For the CDR3, the sequence is CASSLGQGPNEQYF. The nucleotide sequence is given as TGTGCCAGCAGCTTAGGACAGGGACCTAACGAGCAGTACTTC.